Listed below are T cell receptor beta chains from one sample, sequenced in a study of CD4+ T cells in melanoma. The repertoire was sequenced with immunoSEQ multiplex PCR; TCRdb's copy has only in-frame clones and lacks some. The sample lists about 55,000 clones, nearly 70% occurring once. Specimen: tumor tissue. All receptors come from a human donor with melanoma. Both conserved end residues are trimmed from each CDR3. The order of the fields is J gene, clone size, V gene, D gene, CDR3 protein. A D gene is named only where the DNA matches it firmly. Only part of the rows carry a size: once, few, many, or a class if the clone is expanded.

J gene: TRBJ2-3
clone size: .
V gene: TRBV5-1
D gene: TRBD1
CDR3 protein: ASSKGQGSTDTQY

J gene: TRBJ2-2
clone size: .
V gene: TRBV14
D gene: .
CDR3 protein: ASSQFGENPFHTGELF

J gene: TRBJ2-5
clone size: .
V gene: TRBV28
D gene: .
CDR3 protein: ASSLPGRETQY

J gene: TRBJ1-1
clone size: .
V gene: TRBV7-8
D gene: .
CDR3 protein: ASSLGSWGRDTEAF

J gene: TRBJ2-7
clone size: .
V gene: TRBV6-6
D gene: .
CDR3 protein: ASRRGGIYSYEQY

J gene: TRBJ1-1
clone size: many
V gene: TRBV5-6
D gene: .
CDR3 protein: ASSLPLNTEAF

J gene: TRBJ1-2
clone size: many
V gene: TRBV30
D gene: .
CDR3 protein: AWNLRERYGYT

J gene: TRBJ1-1
clone size: many
V gene: TRBV2
D gene: .
CDR3 protein: ASSVFVMNTEAF

J gene: TRBJ1-1
clone size: .
V gene: TRBV18
D gene: TRBD1
CDR3 protein: ASSLTGVNTEAF

J gene: TRBJ1-2
clone size: .
V gene: TRBV6-1
D gene: .
CDR3 protein: ASSEKFGLTPNGYT

J gene: TRBJ2-1
clone size: .
V gene: TRBV7-2
D gene: TRBD1
CDR3 protein: ASSWGQPNNEQF

J gene: TRBJ1-5
clone size: once
V gene: TRBV7-9
D gene: TRBD1
CDR3 protein: ASSLPGGDQPQH

J gene: TRBJ2-5
clone size: .
V gene: TRBV30
D gene: .
CDR3 protein: AWRGTLYQETQY

J gene: TRBJ2-5
clone size: .
V gene: TRBV7-3
D gene: TRBD2
CDR3 protein: ASSLGPGLGGETQY

J gene: TRBJ1-1
clone size: .
V gene: TRBV9
D gene: .
CDR3 protein: ASSIGGLNTEAF

J gene: TRBJ2-7
clone size: .
V gene: TRBV14
D gene: .
CDR3 protein: ASSQEPGLSSYEQY

J gene: TRBJ1-3
clone size: .
V gene: TRBV7-2
D gene: .
CDR3 protein: ASSSYVTHSGNTIY

J gene: TRBJ2-1
clone size: .
V gene: TRBV4-2
D gene: .
CDR3 protein: ASQHLSSYNEQF

J gene: TRBJ2-3
clone size: .
V gene: TRBV7-3
D gene: .
CDR3 protein: ASSRGQSTDTQY

J gene: TRBJ1-6
clone size: few
V gene: TRBV7-9
D gene: .
CDR3 protein: ASRGYDMLNSPLH

J gene: TRBJ1-5
clone size: .
V gene: TRBV4-1
D gene: .
CDR3 protein: ASSQEAFQPQH

J gene: TRBJ1-6
clone size: .
V gene: TRBV4-1
D gene: .
CDR3 protein: ASSQEYNSPLH